The rows below give T cell receptor beta chains drawn from one sample of a study of CD8 T cells in Susac syndrome. TCRdb used MiXCR to reprocess the immunoSEQ multiplex PCR reads, holding one entry per CDR3 protein. The data show over 100,000 distinct CDR3 sequences, around 96% seen once. Material: CD4+ T cells from PBMCs. These receptors all stem from a human donor with Susac syndrome. Both conserved end residues are part of each CDR3. A D gene is named only where the DNA matches it firmly. Size is stated for part of the rows, as once, few or many counts, or as a class when the clone is expanded.

j_call,d_call,v_call,clone_size,cdr3_nt,cdr3_aa
TRBJ2-1,NA,TRBV30,NA,TGTGCCTGGAACGATAGGAGGGCGGGTGAGCAGTTCTTC,CAWNDRRAGEQFF
TRBJ1-4,TRBD1,TRBV29-1,NA,TGCAGCGTTCTCCCGGGACAGGGCACTGAAAAACTGTTTTTT,CSVLPGQGTEKLFF
TRBJ2-6,NA,TRBV30,NA,TGTGCCTGGAGTCGGAGCTCTGGGGCCAACGTCCTGACTTTC,CAWSRSSGANVLTF
TRBJ2-2,TRBD2,TRBV20-1,NA,TGCAGTGCTAGATCGTGGACTAGCGGGACCCGGGACGGGGAGCTGTTTTTT,CSARSWTSGTRDGELFF
TRBJ2-3,NA,TRBV24-1,NA,TGTGCCACCAGTGATCGCACTCCCCATACGCAGTATTTT,CATSDRTPHTQYF
TRBJ2-5,NA,TRBV4-1,NA,TGCGCCAGCAGCCAAGGGGCCCCAGCCGCGAAGACCCAGTACTTC,CASSQGAPAAKTQYF
TRBJ1-1,NA,TRBV20-1,NA,TGCAGTGCTCTCTTCGACGCTGAAGCTTTCTTT,CSALFDAEAFF
TRBJ2-7,NA,TRBV5-4,NA,TGTGCCAGCAGCTTGGGGAGTAGTTCCGGGTCCTACGAGCAGTACTTC,CASSLGSSSGSYEQYF
TRBJ1-5,TRBD1,TRBV7-2,few,TGTGCCAGCAGCGAAACAGGGGGCCAGCCCCAGCATTTT,CASSETGGQPQHF
TRBJ2-5,NA,TRBV20-1,NA,TGCAGTGCTAGAGAACCCCCGCCGCAAGAGACCCAGTACTTC,CSAREPPPQETQYF
TRBJ2-5,TRBD2,TRBV6-5,NA,TGTGCCAGCACCCTCAGCGGGAGCCGCCGGGAGACCCAGTACTTC,CASTLSGSRRETQYF
TRBJ2-5,NA,TRBV9,once,TGTGCCAGCAGCGGGTTCGGGCGGGGCCAAGAGACCCAGTACTTC,CASSGFGRGQETQYF
TRBJ2-5,NA,TRBV3-1,NA,TGTGCCAGCAGCCAAGATCTAATGGGGAGTCGAGAGACCCAGTACTTC,CASSQDLMGSRETQYF
TRBJ2-3,NA,TRBV20-1,NA,TGCAGTGCTAGAGATATGGACTACTCGCTCACAGATACGCAGTATTTT,CSARDMDYSLTDTQYF
TRBJ2-7,NA,TRBV3-1,NA,TGTGCCAGCAGCCAAGCGCGAGGCTCCTACGAGCAGTACTTC,CASSQARGSYEQYF
TRBJ2-5,NA,TRBV15,once,TGTGCCACCAGCAGAGATCTCTCGGAGACCCAGTACTTC,CATSRDLSETQYF
TRBJ1-1,TRBD1,TRBV5-1,once,TGCGCCAGCAGCCTCACCGGACAGGGCGTGAACACTGAAGCTTTCTTT,CASSLTGQGVNTEAFF
TRBJ2-3,NA,TRBV29-1,NA,TGCAGCGACATAGCAGTCGGGACGGACACGCAGTATTTT,CSDIAVGTDTQYF
TRBJ2-7,TRBD1,TRBV5-1,NA,TGCGCCAGCAGCTTGCGCGACAGGGGGACCGAGCAGTACTTC,CASSLRDRGTEQYF
TRBJ2-7,NA,TRBV15,once,TGTGCCACCAGCACCAGGGGGGTCAACGAGCAGTACTTC,CATSTRGVNEQYF
TRBJ2-3,NA,TRBV7-6,NA,TGTGCCAGCAGCTTAGCGCGGCGGAGCGGCACAGATACGCAGTATTTT,CASSLARRSGTDTQYF
TRBJ2-7,NA,TRBV4-2,once,TGTGCCAGCGGGGACCGTGGAGAGCAGTACTTC,CASGDRGEQYF
TRBJ1-2,NA,TRBV9,NA,TGTGCCAGCAGCCCCGAGGTACAGGGCTATGGCTACACCTTC,CASSPEVQGYGYTF
TRBJ2-7,NA,TRBV18,once,TGTGCCAGCTCCCGGGCACGAGACACCTACGAGCAGTACTTC,CASSRARDTYEQYF
TRBJ2-3,TRBD2,TRBV4-3,NA,TGCGCCAGCAGCCAAGATGCGGGGGGGCCAGATACGCAGTATTTT,CASSQDAGGPDTQYF
TRBJ2-1,NA,TRBV10-3,once,TGTGCCATCCTAGCTAGCAATGAGCAGTTCTTC,CAILASNEQFF
TRBJ2-3,TRBD2,TRBV20-1,once,TGCAGTGTTAAGGCTAGCGGGAAGTCAGATACGCAGTATTTT,CSVKASGKSDTQYF
TRBJ1-2,NA,TRBV25-1,NA,TGTGCCAGCAGTGGGAACGAGGTGGGCTACACCTTC,CASSGNEVGYTF
TRBJ1-1,NA,TRBV10-3,NA,TGTGCCATCAGTGGACAGTTGAACACTGAAGCTTTCTTT,CAISGQLNTEAFF
TRBJ2-3,NA,TRBV4-1,NA,TGCGCCAGCAACCTAGTGGCTGGAGATACGCAGTATTTT,CASNLVAGDTQYF